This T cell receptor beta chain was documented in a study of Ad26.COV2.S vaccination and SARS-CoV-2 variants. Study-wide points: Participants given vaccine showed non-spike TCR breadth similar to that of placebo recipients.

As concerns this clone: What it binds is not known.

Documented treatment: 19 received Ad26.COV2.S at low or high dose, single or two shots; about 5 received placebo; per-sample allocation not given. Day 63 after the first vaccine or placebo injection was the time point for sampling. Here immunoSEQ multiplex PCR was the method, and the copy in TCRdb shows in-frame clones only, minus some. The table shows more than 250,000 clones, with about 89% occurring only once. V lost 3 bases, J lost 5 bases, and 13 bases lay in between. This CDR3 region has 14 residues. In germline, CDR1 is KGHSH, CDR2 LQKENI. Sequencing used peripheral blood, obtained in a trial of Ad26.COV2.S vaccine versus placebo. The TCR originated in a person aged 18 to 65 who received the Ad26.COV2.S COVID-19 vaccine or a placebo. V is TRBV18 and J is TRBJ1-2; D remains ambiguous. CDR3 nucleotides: TGTGCCAGCTCACCCATAGACGGACCGTATGGCTACACCTTC. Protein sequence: CASSPIDGPYGYTF.